Listed below are T cell receptor beta chains from one sample, sequenced in a study of blood T cell repertoires in COVID-19. Profiling relied on immunoSEQ multiplex PCR, and the TCRdb table lists in-frame clones only, not all of them. The sample yields around 65,000 clones, approximately 86% seen once. Sequenced sample: peripheral blood. These receptors all stem from a human donor in a cohort sampled during active COVID-19. CDR3s include the opening cysteine and the closing phenylalanine or tryptophan. Each record gives: clone size, D gene, J gene, V gene, CDR3 DNA, CDR3 protein. D genes are given only for firm matches. Clone size is given for some rows only: seen once, a few or many times, or a class if the clone is expanded.

clone_size: .; d_call: TRBD1; j_call: TRBJ1-5; v_call: TRBV28; cdr3_nt: TGTGCCAGCACTACCGGGACAGTCAATCAGCCCCAGCATTTT; cdr3_aa: CASTTGTVNQPQHF
clone_size: .; d_call: TRBD2; j_call: TRBJ2-3; v_call: TRBV19; cdr3_nt: TGTGCCAGTACCGAGGGACTAGCGACAGATACGCAGTATTTT; cdr3_aa: CASTEGLATDTQYF
clone_size: .; d_call: TRBD2; j_call: TRBJ2-7; v_call: TRBV7-8; cdr3_nt: TGTGCCAGCAGCTTAGGCCGGACTAGCGGCTCCTACGAGCAGTACTTC; cdr3_aa: CASSLGRTSGSYEQYF
clone_size: .; d_call: TRBD1; j_call: TRBJ2-2; v_call: TRBV3-1/TRBV3-2; cdr3_nt: TGTGCCAGCAGCCAAGAAGCTCACAGGGGCACCGGGGAGCTGTTTTTT; cdr3_aa: CASSQEAHRGTGELFF
clone_size: few; d_call: .; j_call: TRBJ1-3; v_call: TRBV6-5; cdr3_nt: TGTGCCAGCAGGCAGGTTCAGAACACCATATATTTT; cdr3_aa: CASRQVQNTIYF
clone_size: few; d_call: .; j_call: TRBJ1-2; v_call: TRBV30; cdr3_nt: TGTGCCTGGAGTACAGGGTGGAACTATGGCTACACCTTC; cdr3_aa: CAWSTGWNYGYTF
clone_size: .; d_call: TRBD2; j_call: TRBJ2-7; v_call: TRBV4-1; cdr3_nt: TGCGCCAGCAGCCCCCCCGGGACTAGCTTCAACGAGCAGTACTTC; cdr3_aa: CASSPPGTSFNEQYF
clone_size: .; d_call: .; j_call: TRBJ2-2; v_call: TRBV19; cdr3_nt: TGTGCCAGTAGTAAGGGGTCTCTTGTCGGGGAGCTGTTTTTT; cdr3_aa: CASSKGSLVGELFF
clone_size: few; d_call: TRBD2; j_call: TRBJ2-7; v_call: TRBV18; cdr3_nt: TGTGCCAGCTCACCGAGGACTAGCGGAGCCTACGAGCAGTACTTC; cdr3_aa: CASSPRTSGAYEQYF
clone_size: .; d_call: .; j_call: TRBJ2-7; v_call: TRBV7-2; cdr3_nt: TGTGCCAGCAGCTCAGACGACTGGACTCGGAACGAGCAGTACTTC; cdr3_aa: CASSSDDWTRNEQYF
clone_size: .; d_call: TRBD2; j_call: TRBJ2-1; v_call: TRBV3-1/TRBV3-2; cdr3_nt: TGTGCCAGCAGCCCGGGACTAGCGGGATTGACTGAGCAGTTCTTC; cdr3_aa: CASSPGLAGLTEQFF
clone_size: .; d_call: TRBD1; j_call: TRBJ1-2; v_call: TRBV9; cdr3_nt: TGTGCCAGCAGCGTAGCCCGGACAGGGGAGGAAGGCTACACCTTC; cdr3_aa: CASSVARTGEEGYTF
clone_size: .; d_call: TRBD2; j_call: TRBJ2-1; v_call: TRBV27; cdr3_nt: TGTGCCAGCAGTTTAAGCGGGAGCTCCTACAATGAGCAGTTCTTC; cdr3_aa: CASSLSGSSYNEQFF
clone_size: .; d_call: .; j_call: TRBJ2-2; v_call: TRBV28; cdr3_nt: TGTGCCAGCAGTTTCGAGGGTAGCGAGAACACCGGGGAGCTGTTTTTT; cdr3_aa: CASSFEGSENTGELFF
clone_size: .; d_call: TRBD1; j_call: TRBJ2-2; v_call: TRBV2; cdr3_nt: TGTGCCAGCAGTAGTTTCAGGGGGCGGACCGGGGAGCTGTTTTTT; cdr3_aa: CASSSFRGRTGELFF
clone_size: .; d_call: TRBD1; j_call: TRBJ2-3; v_call: TRBV7-9; cdr3_nt: TGTGCCAGCAGCTTGGGACAGGGGTCAGATACGCAGTATTTT; cdr3_aa: CASSLGQGSDTQYF
clone_size: .; d_call: .; j_call: TRBJ1-1; v_call: TRBV28; cdr3_nt: TGTGCCAGCAGTTTATACACTCAGGGGCGTGAAGCTTTCTTT; cdr3_aa: CASSLYTQGREAFF
clone_size: .; d_call: .; j_call: TRBJ2-5; v_call: TRBV14; cdr3_nt: TGTGCCAGCAGCCAAGCAAAGGGGGTCCAGTACTTC; cdr3_aa: CASSQAKGVQYF
clone_size: .; d_call: .; j_call: TRBJ2-6; v_call: TRBV3-1/TRBV3-2; cdr3_nt: TGTGCCAGCAGCCAAGCTGGGGGCTGGACTGGGGCCAACGTCCTGACTTTC; cdr3_aa: CASSQAGGWTGANVLTF
clone_size: .; d_call: TRBD1; j_call: TRBJ1-1; v_call: TRBV7-9; cdr3_nt: TGTGCCAGCAGCCCATGGACAGGGTTGAACACTGAAGCTTTCTTT; cdr3_aa: CASSPWTGLNTEAFF
clone_size: .; d_call: .; j_call: TRBJ2-7; v_call: TRBV5-6; cdr3_nt: TGTGCCAGCAGCTCCTGGGCCGAGCAGTACTTC; cdr3_aa: CASSSWAEQYF
clone_size: .; d_call: TRBD2; j_call: TRBJ2-1; v_call: TRBV6-5; cdr3_nt: TGTGCCACGGGGAGGGGATACAATGAGCAGTTCTTC; cdr3_aa: CATGRGYNEQFF
clone_size: .; d_call: TRBD2; j_call: TRBJ2-1; v_call: TRBV7-9; cdr3_nt: TGTGCCAGCAGCCCCGGAAGACTAGCGGGAGGGTCCAATGAGCAGTTCTTC; cdr3_aa: CASSPGRLAGGSNEQFF
clone_size: .; d_call: .; j_call: TRBJ2-3; v_call: TRBV7-3; cdr3_nt: TGTGCCAGCAGCTACCAACCGGGAGTCACAGATACGCAGTATTTT; cdr3_aa: CASSYQPGVTDTQYF
clone_size: .; d_call: .; j_call: TRBJ1-3; v_call: TRBV7-2; cdr3_nt: TGTGCCAGCAGCTTTGGGCAGTCCGGAAACACCATATATTTT; cdr3_aa: CASSFGQSGNTIYF
clone_size: .; d_call: .; j_call: TRBJ2-7; v_call: TRBV27; cdr3_nt: TGTGCCAGCGGGACTCCCTCCTACGAGCAGTACTTC; cdr3_aa: CASGTPSYEQYF
clone_size: .; d_call: .; j_call: TRBJ2-2; v_call: TRBV7-9; cdr3_nt: TGTGCCGGCAGCCACGGAGGAGGAAACACCGGGGAGCTGTTTTTT; cdr3_aa: CAGSHGGGNTGELFF
clone_size: .; d_call: .; j_call: TRBJ1-2; v_call: TRBV19; cdr3_nt: TGTGCCAGTAGTATAGTGGCAGGGGACCCTAACTATGGCTACACCTTC; cdr3_aa: CASSIVAGDPNYGYTF
clone_size: .; d_call: TRBD1; j_call: TRBJ2-5; v_call: TRBV28; cdr3_nt: TGTGCCAGCAGTTTAAAGGGGGCGCGAGAGACCCAGTACTTC; cdr3_aa: CASSLKGARETQYF
clone_size: .; d_call: TRBD1; j_call: TRBJ1-2; v_call: TRBV19; cdr3_nt: TGTGCCAGTAGTCAAGGACAGGGGTCCAGCTATGGCTACACCTTC; cdr3_aa: CASSQGQGSSYGYTF
clone_size: .; d_call: .; j_call: TRBJ2-6; v_call: TRBV15; cdr3_nt: TGTGCCACCAGCAGCCTAGATCGCTCTGGGGCCAACGTCCTGACTTTC; cdr3_aa: CATSSLDRSGANVLTF
clone_size: once; d_call: .; j_call: TRBJ2-6; v_call: TRBV13; cdr3_nt: TGTGCCAGCACCGACGTCACGGGCTCTGGGGCCAACGTCCTGACTTTC; cdr3_aa: CASTDVTGSGANVLTF
clone_size: .; d_call: .; j_call: TRBJ2-2; v_call: TRBV28; cdr3_nt: TGTGCCAGCAGTTTAGTCCCGGGAAGCGGGGAGCTGTTTTTT; cdr3_aa: CASSLVPGSGELFF
clone_size: .; d_call: TRBD2; j_call: TRBJ2-5; v_call: TRBV4-1; cdr3_nt: TGCGCCAGCAGCGAAGGACTAGCGCAAGAGACCCAGTACTTC; cdr3_aa: CASSEGLAQETQYF
clone_size: .; d_call: TRBD1; j_call: TRBJ2-7; v_call: TRBV5-1; cdr3_nt: TGCGCCAGCAGCTGGGTGGGACAGGGGATAGGGGAGCAGTACTTC; cdr3_aa: CASSWVGQGIGEQYF